The 31 T cell receptor beta chains listed next were all sequenced from one sample in a study of T-cell reconstitution after alpha-beta-depleted transplantation in children. The library targeted TCRbeta and was prepared with unique molecular identifiers. TCRdb reanalysed the PCR reads using MiXCR and keeps one entry per CDR3 protein. The repertoire holds about 400,000 distinct CDR3 sequences, with about a fifth as singletons. Specimen: PBMCs from the stem cell graft donor, collected from the stem cell graft. These TCRs come from a human donor who donated a stem cell graft to a child with acute myeloid leukemia.

In DNA, the CDR3 is TGCAGTGCTAGCCATACAGGGGTGGGCTATGGCTACACCTTC. The encoded protein is CSASHTGVGYGYTF. V is TRBV20-1 and J is TRBJ1-2; 7 nucleotides align to TRBD1. The CDR3 sequence is 14 residues long. V lost 3 bases to trimming and J lost 4 bases; unmatched junction nucleotides: 8. Germline loops: CDR1 DFQATT, CDR2 SNEGSKA (reference sequence).

This clonotype was recorded many times. This chain connects TRBV2 to TRBJ2-5; D gene unclear. CDR1 SNHLY and CDR2 FYNNEI come from the germline V gene. This CDR3 comprises 11 residues. The V end lost 8 bases, the J end lost 7 bases, and 11 bases lay between the germline ends. CDR3 DNA: TGTGCCAGCTTGAGATTGGGGACCCAGTACTTC. Translating it yields CASLRLGTQYF.

The chain uses TRBV5-1 and TRBJ2-7; 8 bases align to TRBD1. The germline V gene encodes CDR1 SGHRS and CDR2 YFSETQ. The V gene end was trimmed by 0 bases and the J gene end by 1 base; junction bases not matched to a gene: 6. CDR3 length equals 16 residues. CDR3: CASSLGQGAGSYEQYF. The CDR3 bases are TGCGCCAGCAGCTTGGGGCAGGGGGCCGGGTCCTACGAGCAGTACTTC.

The chain uses TRBV2 and TRBJ2-7, with 7 bases matching TRBD2. The junction had 11 bases not matched to a gene; V was cut back by 2 bases and J by 7 bases. The CDR3 spans 15 residues. Looked up from germline, CDR1 is SNHLY and CDR2 is FYNNEI. The CDR3 is CASSEIGAGEWEQYF. CDR3 nucleotides: TGTGCCAGCAGTGAAATCGGCGCGGGAGAATGGGAGCAGTACTTC. The entire variable domain, with the rest obtained from reference TRBV2 and TRBJ2-7, is as follows: EPEVTQTPSHQVTQMGQEVILRCVPISNHLYFYWYRQILGQKVEFLVSFYNNEISEKSEIFDDQFSVERPDGSNFTLKIRSTKLEDSAMYFCASSEIGAGEWEQYFGPGTRLTVT.

This chain uses TRBV15 with TRBJ2-7, with 7 bases matching TRBD1. The germline gives CDR1 LNHNV, CDR2 YYDKDF (reference sequence). The CDR3 has 15 amino acids. The J segment lost 0 bases and the V segment lost 3 bases, leaving 5 bases of the junction unmatched. CDR3 nucleotide sequence: TGTGCCACCAGCAGTGGGGGACAGTTCTCCTACGAGCAGTACTTC. It yields the protein CATSSGGQFSYEQYF.

The chain combines TRBV6-1 with TRBJ2-3; D is possibly TRBD1 (6 bases). CDR1 and CDR2 from the germline V gene are MNHNS and SASEGT. This CDR3 contains 13 residues. Trimming cost V 8 bases and J 4 bases, with 13 bases left between them. The CDR3 sequence: CASQGGRPDTQYF. CDR3 nucleotide sequence: TGTGCCAGCCAAGGGGGACGGCCAGATACGCAGTATTTT.

The chain recombines TRBV6-2 or TRBV6-3 with TRBJ2-5, with TRBD2 matching over 7 bases. Losses at the gene ends were 4 bases for V and 1 base for J; bases not matched to a gene: 9. This CDR3 region has 16 residues. The V gene's germline CDR1 is MNHEY and CDR2 SVGEGT. The CDR3 sequence is CASSSREYLLQETQYF. The CDR3 coding sequence is TGTGCCAGCAGTTCGCGGGAGTATCTCCTCCAAGAGACCCAGTACTTC.

The table lists this clonotype with many counts. The rearrangement links TRBV10-3 to TRBJ2-1; 9 positions match TRBD2. Per germline, CDR1 ENHRY and CDR2 SYGVKD. This CDR3 is built from 14 residues. Unmatched junction bases numbered 8, after V lost 10 bases and J lost 4 bases. For the CDR3, the DNA is TGTGCCACCGCAATGGCGGGGGGGTACAATGAGCAGTTCTTC. Translating it yields CATAMAGGYNEQFF.

This sequence joins TRBV6-1 and TRBJ2-2, with 8 bases fitting TRBD2. Germline CDR1 is MNHNS and CDR2 is SASEGT. This CDR3 comprises 18 residues. The V and J ends lost 8 bases and 1 base, in that order; junction bases with no gene match: 15. The chain's CDR3 is CASANLPKSGRNTGELFF. The CDR3 coding sequence is TGTGCCAGCGCCAACCTCCCTAAAAGCGGGAGGAACACCGGGGAGCTGTTTTTT.

For the CDR3, the DNA is TGTGCCAGCAGTCGGAGCCGCGACACAGATACGCAGTATTTT. This gives the protein CASSRSRDTDTQYF. The chain employs TRBV6-1 and TRBJ2-3; D unresolved. CDR1 is MNHNS, CDR2 SASEGT, per germline. The CDR3 length is 14 residues. V gave up 5 bases and J gave up 2 bases, with 11 bases separating them.

This clonotype was seen a handful of times. The J gene is TRBJ1-4, the V gene TRBV7-9, with D perhaps matching TRBD1 (5 bases). The CDR3 length is 15 residues. V lost 3 bases, J lost 3 bases, and 11 bases lay in between. The germline CDR1 and CDR2 sequences are SEHNR and FQNEAQ (reference sequence). The CDR3 sequence: CASSLFGTPNEKLFF. In DNA, the CDR3 is TGTGCCAGCAGCTTGTTCGGGACGCCTAATGAAAAACTGTTTTTT.

The chain couples TRBV20-1 to TRBJ2-5; D not certain. The CDR3 length is 12 residues. Germline V gene lookup returns CDR1 DFQATT and CDR2 SNEGSKA (reference sequence). V was cut by 5 bases and J by 6 bases, with 13 bases left in between. The CDR3, as DNA: TGCAGTGCTTCCCGACCCGCTCAGACCCAGTACTTC. Its translation is CSASRPAQTQYF.

This chain uses TRBV11-2 with TRBJ1-2; D is unresolved. Between the trimmed V and J ends, which lost 5 bases and 9 bases, there was a span of 10 bases. The CDR3 consists of 11 residues. CDR1 SGHAT and CDR2 FQNNGV come from the germline V gene. The CDR3 is CASSPEWSYTF. CDR3 bases: TGTGCCAGCAGCCCAGAATGGAGCTACACCTTC.

In this sample, this clonotype turned up a few times. V and J are TRBV4-3 and TRBJ1-4; D is uncertain. The germline V and J ends were trimmed by 0 bases and 3 bases, with 11 bases remaining between them. The CDR3 covers 16 residues. Germline V gene sequence: CDR1 LGHNA, CDR2 YSLEER. CDR3 sequence reads: CASSQDLGSANEKLFF. The DNA for the CDR3 is TGCGCCAGCAGCCAAGATTTGGGGTCAGCTAATGAAAAACTGTTTTTT.

This clonotype was found a few times. The chain uses TRBV6-2 or TRBV6-3 and TRBJ2-7; 7 bases are a match to TRBD1. V shed 1 base and J 6 bases; nucleotides not matched to a gene: 6. Germline-derived CDR1 and CDR2 are MNHEY and SVGEGT. The CDR3 length is 14 residues. CDR3 bases: TGTGCCAGCAGTTACTTAGGGACAGAGGGCGAGCAGTACTTC. Its protein product is CASSYLGTEGEQYF.

This clonotype was recorded a few times. This chain links TRBV29-1 with TRBJ1-2, with D possibly matching TRBD1 (6 bases). Trimming took off 1 base at V and 5 bases at J, with 8 bases between the two ends. Germline loops: CDR1 SQVTM, CDR2 ANQGSEA. The CDR3 extends over 12 amino acids. In nucleotides, the CDR3 is TGCAGCGTTGAAGCAGGGGAGTATGGCTACACCTTC. Translated, it gives CSVEAGEYGYTF.

J is TRBJ1-3 and V is TRBV15; a weak D match, TRBD1 (5 bases). Trimming left V 0 bases short and J 0 bases short, with 6 bases between. The CDR3 is 15 amino acids. CDR1 is LNHNV and CDR2 is YYDKDF in the germline V gene (reference sequence). The CDR3 bases are TGTGCCACCAGCAGAGATCAGGGCTCTGGAAACACCATATATTTT. This gives the protein CATSRDQGSGNTIYF.

This clonotype appeared a few times. CDR3 sequence (DNA): TGCAGCGTTTCAACGGGAGTCATGAACACTGAAGCTTTCTTT. It encodes CSVSTGVMNTEAFF. The rearrangement joins TRBV29-1 to TRBJ1-1, with D unresolved. This CDR3 has 14 residues. Germline CDR1 SQVTM, CDR2 ANQGSEA. Trimming cost V 5 bases and J 0 bases, with 13 bases left between them.

In this sample, this clonotype turned up a few times. The V and J genes are TRBV12-3 or TRBV12-4 and TRBJ2-7; D possibly corresponds to TRBD1 (5 bases). Trimming removed 0 bases at V and 5 bases at J, with 11 bases between. The CDR3 spans 14 residues. The CDR3 DNA follows: TGTGCCAGCAGTTTAGCGGGGCTGCTAGACGAGCAGTACTTC. Translation: CASSLAGLLDEQYF.

This chain uses TRBV4-3 with TRBJ2-7, with D tentatively TRBD1 or TRBD2 (5 bases each). CDR1 LGHNA and CDR2 YSLEER come from the germline V gene. The ends were cut back, 3 bases at V and 2 bases at J, with 17 bases in the middle. The CDR3 covers 16 residues. The CDR3 region has the DNA TGCGCCAGCAGCCAGACAAACCGGGACGCAGCCTACGAGCAGTACTTC. It codes for CASSQTNRDAAYEQYF.

The V gene is TRBV28, the J gene TRBJ1-1, with 7 nucleotides matching TRBD1. Germline V CDR1 and CDR2: MDHEN, SYDVKM. The J segment lost 1 base and the V segment lost 6 bases, leaving 2 bases of the junction unmatched. CDR3 size: 13 residues. The CDR3 region has the DNA TGTGCCAGCAGGGACAGGAGGAACACTGAAGCTTTCTTT. Amino acids: CASRDRRNTEAFF.

This clonotype showed up just a few times. The rearrangement joins TRBV28 to TRBJ1-2, with D uncertain. The CDR3 has 14 amino acids. Germline V CDR1 and CDR2: MDHEN, SYDVKM. The V end was cut by 2 bases, the J end by 0 bases, with 7 bases between. The DNA for the CDR3 is TGTGCCAGCAGTTTACCAGATACTAACTATGGCTACACCTTC. Encoded protein: CASSLPDTNYGYTF.

The chain couples TRBV9 to TRBJ2-1, with TRBD1 matching 7 bases. V lost 2 bases to trimming and J lost 8 bases; unmatched junction nucleotides: 19. The CDR3 totals 18 residues. Per the germline V gene, CDR1 is SGDLS and CDR2 is YYNGEE. The CDR3 DNA follows: TGTGCCAGCAGCGTTAACCGGGACAGAAACCTGAACAATGATGAGCAGTTCTTC. It encodes CASSVNRDRNLNNDEQFF.

This sequence joins TRBV5-1 and TRBJ1-1, with D uncertain. With 4 bases removed from V and 5 bases from J, the gap between germline ends came to 15 bases. CDR1 and CDR2 from the germline V gene are SGHRS and YFSETQ. This CDR3 has 14 residues. The CDR3 spells CASSPSGPATEAFF. CDR3 sequence (DNA): TGCGCCAGCAGCCCCTCCGGGCCGGCAACTGAAGCTTTCTTT. Full variable domain (missing parts from reference TRBV5-1 and TRBJ1-1): KAGVTQTPRYLIKTRGQQVTLSCSPISGHRSVSWYQQTPGQGLQFLFEYFSETQRNKGNFPGRFSGRQFSNSRSEMNVSTLELGDSALYLCASSPSGPATEAFFGQGTRLTVV.

Ten or more counts support this clonotype. This rearrangement joins TRBV10-3 to TRBJ2-1, with a tentative D call TRBD1 (6 bases). The length of the CDR3 is 13 residues. V was trimmed by 6 bases and J by 4 bases, leaving 10 bases between them. Per germline, CDR1 ENHRY and CDR2 SYGVKD. CDR3 bases: TGTGCCATCAGGTGGACAGAGTACAATGAGCAGTTCTTC. This encodes CAIRWTEYNEQFF.

The chain couples TRBV7-9 to TRBJ2-1, with 15 bases identical to TRBD2. CDR3 length: 16 residues. The V segment lost 5 bases and the J segment 6 bases; nucleotides outside the gene matches: 5. Germline loops: CDR1 SEHNR, CDR2 FQNEAQ (reference sequence). DNA of the CDR3: TGTGCCAGCAGCGCACCGGGACTAGCGGGAGGCAATGAGCAGTTCTTC. This sequence encodes CASSAPGLAGGNEQFF. The full variable domain, its missing parts supplied by reference TRBV7-9 and TRBJ2-1, is DTGVSQNPRHKITKRGQNVTFRCDPISEHNRLYWYRQTLGQGPEFLTYFQNEAQLEKSRLLSDRFSAERPKGSFSTLEIQRTEQGDSAMYLCASSAPGLAGGNEQFFGPGTRLTVL.

The rearrangement links TRBV6-2 or TRBV6-3 to TRBJ2-7, with D possibly matching TRBD1 (5 bases). Trimming took off 6 bases at V and 3 bases at J, with 18 bases between the two ends. This CDR3 has 15 amino acids. In germline, CDR1 is MNHEY, CDR2 SVGEGT. The CDR3 here is CASRPPTASIYEQYF. DNA for the CDR3: TGTGCCAGCAGACCCCCGACAGCCTCGATCTACGAGCAGTACTTC.

Only a few counts were recorded for this clonotype. J is TRBJ2-7 and V is TRBV7-9, with 8 bases identical to TRBD1. Germline loops: CDR1 SEHNR, CDR2 FQNEAQ (reference sequence). The CDR3 is 16 residues long. J gave up 2 bases and V 1 base, and 7 bases lay outside the gene matches. DNA for the CDR3: TGTGCCAGCAGCTTAGTCCTGGACAGGGACCCCTACGAGCAGTACTTC. This translates into CASSLVLDRDPYEQYF.

This clonotype was picked up many times. The gene calls are TRBV20-1 and TRBJ2-1; D might be TRBD2 (5 bases). The V end was cut by 1 base, the J end by 8 bases, with 15 bases between. This CDR3 is built from 14 residues. Germline CDR1 DFQATT, CDR2 SNEGSKA (reference sequence). CDR3 region: CSARALAESYEQFF. CDR3 sequence (DNA): TGCAGTGCTAGAGCCCTAGCCGAGAGTTATGAGCAGTTCTTC.

This clonotype was recorded a few times. The rearrangement links TRBV24-1 to TRBJ2-3; D unclear. Germline values: CDR1 KGHDR, CDR2 SFDVKD. Between the trimmed V and J ends, which lost 4 bases and 5 bases, there was a span of 9 bases. This CDR3 is built from 13 residues. The CDR3 DNA follows: TGTGCCACCAGTGACGGACCGGGAGATACGCAGTATTTT. This encodes CATSDGPGDTQYF.

The genes are TRBV15 and TRBJ1-5; 7 bases are a match to TRBD1. The CDR3 consists of 14 residues. J gave up 4 bases and V 1 base, and 1 base lay outside the gene matches. Germline V gene sequence: CDR1 LNHNV, CDR2 YYDKDF (reference sequence). The CDR3 here is CATSRGTGNQPQHF. CDR3 nucleotide sequence: TGTGCCACCAGCAGAGGGACAGGAAATCAGCCCCAGCATTTT.